The clone carrying this T cell receptor (beta chain) was detected ten times or more. Its antigen is not identified. Germline CDR1 reads SGHRS; CDR2 reads YFSETQ. CDR3 size: 14 residues. V lost 0 bases, J lost 6 bases, and 10 bases lay in between. The record originates from a study of T-cell memory formation after mild COVID-19. Overall study results and limits: Nothing confirmed that second-wave clones peaking on day 37 were specific for SARS-CoV-2. The study detected some responding clones in pre-infection memory, suggesting cross-reactive memory joined.

TCRdb recomputed calls from the 5' RACE reads with MiXCR, one row per CDR3 protein. There are under 550,000 distinct CDR3 sequences in the sample; roughly 18% occur only once, and 9% to 15% lies in the top ten. The J gene is TRBJ2-1, the V gene TRBV5-1; D perhaps matches TRBD2 (6 bases). The sample comprised PBMCs or a T cell subset sorted from them (not recorded which). This TCR was recovered from an adult woman who had mild COVID-19 (a few samples of this study predate the infection). Cell type and time point are not known. The CDR3 bases are TGCGCCAGCAGCTTGGTGGTCGGGGGCAATGAGCAGTTCTTC. Amino acids: CASSLVVGGNEQFF.